These T cell receptor beta chains were read from a single sample in a study of response to subunit inactivated influenza vaccine. TCRdb itself ran the RT-PCR reads through MiXCR, one entry per CDR3 protein. Here the sample spans about 540,000 distinct CDR3 sequences, roughly 25% being singletons. These records were also assigned to another study, of T cells expressing NK-cell markers.

Sequences were derived from CD4+ T cells sorted from PBMCs, sampled 11 to 12 days after vaccination. These receptors came from a man aged 45-60 years who received an inactivated influenza vaccine. Each CDR3 is given with its conserved first and last residue. D genes are given only for firm matches. Size tells how often a clone was seen (once, few, many) or the class of an expanded clone, and some rows leave it out.

TRBV5-1,TRBJ2-1,TRBD2,few,TGCGCCAGCAGCTTTCAACTAGCGGGCTCGATGAATGAGCAGTTCTTC,CASSFQLAGSMNEQFF
TRBV29-1,TRBJ2-1,-,few,TGCAGCGTTGACGGGGTCGATGAGCAGTTCTTC,CSVDGVDEQFF
TRBV24-1,TRBJ2-5,-,few,TGTGCCACCAGTGCCTCAGGGTTTGAAGAGACCCAGTACTTC,CATSASGFEETQYF
TRBV7-6,TRBJ2-7,TRBD2,few,TGTGCCAGCAGCGCTAGCGGGAGCGGCTCCTACGAGCAGTACTTC,CASSASGSGSYEQYF
TRBV12-3/TRBV12-4,TRBJ1-1,TRBD1,-,TGTGCCAGCAGCTCCCGACAGGGCTTCGGCACTGAAGCTTTCTTT,CASSSRQGFGTEAFF
TRBV7-9,TRBJ2-5,-,-,TGTGCCAGCAGCTTCTCCGCCGGGATGGAGACCCAGTACTTC,CASSFSAGMETQYF
TRBV9,TRBJ1-6,TRBD1,few,TGTGCCAGCAGCGGGACAGGCCTTAATTCACCCCTCCACTTT,CASSGTGLNSPLHF
TRBV7-9,TRBJ2-7,-,-,TGTGCCAGCAGCTTAGCGGGCCGGGCCGAGCAGTACTTC,CASSLAGRAEQYF
TRBV7-2,TRBJ1-4,TRBD1,-,TGTGCCAGCAGCTTAGGTTCTTCCGGGACAGGGAGAAAACTGTTTTTT,CASSLGSSGTGRKLFF
TRBV6-1,TRBJ2-3,-,few,TGTGCCAGCACTACAATTCCGGGCTCCTCGGGCACAGATACGCAGTATTTT,CASTTIPGSSGTDTQYF
TRBV7-2,TRBJ2-7,TRBD2,few,TGTGCCAGCAGCTTAGGGCGGGAGGGCTACGAGCAGTACTTC,CASSLGREGYEQYF
TRBV4-1,TRBJ1-5,-,-,TGCGCCAGCAGCCACCGGGCGGGGTTGGGTCAGCCCCAGCATTTT,CASSHRAGLGQPQHF
TRBV10-2,TRBJ2-5,-,few,TGCGCCAGCAGCCCGGGGAGCTCGCAAGAGACCCAGTACTTC,CASSPGSSQETQYF
TRBV5-5,TRBJ2-5,-,few,TGTGCCAGCAGCTTGGGTCGGGGGAGCACGACCCAGTACTTC,CASSLGRGSTTQYF
TRBV7-6,TRBJ2-1,TRBD2,-,TGTGCCAGCAGCTTAGTCCAGACTAGCAGCGGTGAGCAGTTCTTC,CASSLVQTSSGEQFF
TRBV29-1,TRBJ2-2,-,-,TGCAGCGTTGTAAGACAGAATGCGGCCGGGGAGCTGTTTTTT,CSVVRQNAAGELFF
TRBV9,TRBJ2-4,TRBD2,-,TGTGCCAGCAGCGTAGCTAGCGGGAGGAACATTCAGTACTTC,CASSVASGRNIQYF
TRBV6-5,TRBJ2-1,TRBD1,few,TGTGCCACCAGGGGGAAAGAGCAGTTCTTC,CATRGKEQFF
TRBV10-3,TRBJ2-2,-,few,TGTGCCATCAGCGGTAACAGGGACACCGGGGAGCTGTTTTTT,CAISGNRDTGELFF
TRBV20-1,TRBJ2-1,-,once,TGCAGTGCTAGTCCCAGTACGAGGAATGAGCAGTTCTTC,CSASPSTRNEQFF
TRBV5-1,TRBJ2-5,TRBD2,few,TGCGCCAGCAGCCCTAGCGGCTCTCAAGAGACCCAGTACTTC,CASSPSGSQETQYF
TRBV24-1,TRBJ2-1,-,-,TGTGCCACCAGTGAGCGAGGCGGACACTCCTACAATGAGCAGTTCTTC,CATSERGGHSYNEQFF
TRBV20-1,TRBJ2-1,TRBD2,many,TGCAGTAGCGGGACTCACAATGAGCAGTTCTTC,CSSGTHNEQFF
TRBV27,TRBJ2-1,TRBD1,-,TGTGCCAGCAGTTCCTGGGGACAGGGCTTCAATGAGCAGTTCTTC,CASSSWGQGFNEQFF
TRBV6-1,TRBJ2-1,-,-,TGTGCCAGCAGGACCCCGAGCCATATATTTCAGCAGTTCTTC,CASRTPSHIFQQFF
TRBV3-1,TRBJ1-1,TRBD1,-,TGTGCCAGCAGCCCACTGACAGGGACTGAAGCTTTCTTT,CASSPLTGTEAFF
TRBV24-1,TRBJ2-7,-,few,TGTGCCACCAGCTCTCGGGACGGGTACGAGCAGTACTTC,CATSSRDGYEQYF